A selection of T cell receptor beta chains follows, all from one sample in a study of cytomegalovirus exposure and HLA in healthy donors. Data came from immunoSEQ multiplex PCR; TCRdb stores just in-frame clones and leaves some out. Of about 140,000 clones listed, roughly 74% are singletons. Sequenced sample: PBMCs. These receptors all come from a middle-aged woman in good health and CMV-seropositive. The CDR3 runs from the conserved cysteine through the conserved F or W. A D gene is named only where the DNA matches it firmly. Clone size is shown for a subset of rows, as once, few, many or a class of expanded clone.

CDR3aa: CASSRDRDEQYF
CDR3nt: TGTGCCAGCAGTAGGGACAGGGACGAGCAGTACTTC
abundance: -
j_gene: TRBJ2-7
v_gene: TRBV7-9
d_gene: TRBD1
len: 12

CDR3aa: CASGLAGGPYEQFF
CDR3nt: TGTGCCAGCGGACTAGCGGGAGGGCCCTATGAGCAGTTCTTC
abundance: -
j_gene: TRBJ2-1
v_gene: TRBV7-2
d_gene: TRBD2
len: 14

CDR3aa: CASSQGQGGAREQYF
CDR3nt: TGTGCCAGCAGCCAAGGACAGGGAGGGGCACGCGAGCAGTACTTC
abundance: -
j_gene: TRBJ2-7
v_gene: TRBV5-4
d_gene: -
len: 15

CDR3aa: CASSQPTGPSGANVLTF
CDR3nt: TGCGCCAGCAGCCAACCGACAGGCCCCTCTGGGGCCAACGTCCTGACTTTC
abundance: once
j_gene: TRBJ2-6
v_gene: TRBV4-1
d_gene: -
len: 17

CDR3aa: CASRGAGGGNEQFF
CDR3nt: TGCGCCAGCAGGGGGGCGGGAGGCGGGAATGAGCAGTTCTTC
abundance: -
j_gene: TRBJ2-1
v_gene: TRBV4-1
d_gene: TRBD2
len: 14

CDR3aa: CASMRDVSSYGYTF
CDR3nt: TGTGCCAGCATGCGGGACGTGTCATCTTATGGCTACACCTTC
abundance: -
j_gene: TRBJ1-2
v_gene: TRBV9
d_gene: -
len: 14

CDR3aa: CASSMMRGQFF
CDR3nt: TGTGCCAGTAGTATGATGCGGGGGCAGTTCTTC
abundance: -
j_gene: TRBJ2-1
v_gene: TRBV19
d_gene: -
len: 11

CDR3aa: CAISEFGGTNTEAFF
CDR3nt: TGTGCCATCAGTGAGTTCGGGGGGACGAACACTGAAGCTTTCTTT
abundance: once
j_gene: TRBJ1-1
v_gene: TRBV10-3
d_gene: -
len: 15

CDR3aa: CASSLGPLAGGSYEQYF
CDR3nt: TGCGCCAGCAGCTTGGGGCCCCTAGCGGGAGGGTCCTACGAGCAGTACTTC
abundance: once
j_gene: TRBJ2-7
v_gene: TRBV5-1
d_gene: TRBD2
len: 17

CDR3aa: CASSPPGQSFTDTQYF
CDR3nt: TGTGCCAGCTCACCACCGGGACAGAGCTTCACAGATACGCAGTATTTT
abundance: -
j_gene: TRBJ2-3
v_gene: TRBV18
d_gene: TRBD1
len: 16

CDR3aa: CASSPDSGSRGNEQFF
CDR3nt: TGCGCCAGCAGCCCCGATAGCGGGAGTAGGGGCAATGAGCAGTTCTTC
abundance: -
j_gene: TRBJ2-1
v_gene: TRBV5-1
d_gene: TRBD2
len: 16

CDR3aa: CSVVRQLNTEAFF
CDR3nt: TGCAGCGTTGTAAGACAGTTGAACACTGAAGCTTTCTTT
abundance: -
j_gene: TRBJ1-1
v_gene: TRBV29-1
d_gene: -
len: 13

CDR3aa: CASSPQGADYNEQFF
CDR3nt: TGTGCCAGCAGTCCACAGGGGGCCGACTACAATGAGCAGTTCTTC
abundance: -
j_gene: TRBJ2-1
v_gene: TRBV6-1
d_gene: TRBD1
len: 15

CDR3aa: CASSPLPGGELFF
CDR3nt: TGCGCCAGCAGCCCTCTGCCCGGCGGGGAGCTGTTTTTT
abundance: -
j_gene: TRBJ2-2
v_gene: TRBV4-1
d_gene: -
len: 13

CDR3aa: CASSREGTNEKLFF
CDR3nt: TGTGCCAGCTCCAGGGAGGGAACTAATGAAAAACTGTTTTTT
abundance: -
j_gene: TRBJ1-4
v_gene: TRBV25-1
d_gene: -
len: 14

CDR3aa: CASSPAREEAFF
CDR3nt: TGTGCCAGCAGCCCGGCGCGGGAAGAAGCTTTCTTT
abundance: -
j_gene: TRBJ1-1
v_gene: TRBV7-9
d_gene: -
len: 12

CDR3aa: CASRAVLAEETQYF
CDR3nt: TGTGCCAGCAGGGCAGTACTAGCGGAAGAGACCCAGTACTTC
abundance: -
j_gene: TRBJ2-5
v_gene: TRBV6-1
d_gene: TRBD2
len: 14

CDR3aa: CASSFQGHGELFF
CDR3nt: TGCGCCAGCAGCTTCCAGGGACACGGGGAGCTGTTTTTT
abundance: -
j_gene: TRBJ2-2
v_gene: TRBV5-1
d_gene: -
len: 13

CDR3aa: CASGPRTGENIQYF
CDR3nt: TGTGCCAGCGGCCCCCGGACAGGGGAAAACATTCAGTACTTC
abundance: -
j_gene: TRBJ2-4
v_gene: TRBV2
d_gene: TRBD1
len: 14

CDR3aa: CASSLQSWDRECEQYF
CDR3nt: TGTGCCAGCAGCTTACAGTCCTGGGACAGGGAGTGCGAGCAGTACTTC
abundance: -
j_gene: TRBJ2-7
v_gene: TRBV11-2
d_gene: TRBD1
len: 16

CDR3aa: CASGLGTSAYNEQFF
CDR3nt: TGTGCTAGTGGTTTGGGGACTAGCGCTTACAATGAGCAGTTCTTC
abundance: -
j_gene: TRBJ2-1
v_gene: TRBV12-5
d_gene: TRBD2
len: 15

CDR3aa: CASSTGGAGANVLTF
CDR3nt: TGTGCCAGTAGTACGGGGGGGGCTGGGGCCAACGTCCTGACTTTC
abundance: -
j_gene: TRBJ2-6
v_gene: TRBV19
d_gene: TRBD2
len: 15

CDR3aa: CASRTVLPTDTQYF
CDR3nt: TGTGCCAGCAGGACAGTCCTCCCCACAGATACGCAGTATTTT
abundance: -
j_gene: TRBJ2-3
v_gene: TRBV28
d_gene: -
len: 14

CDR3aa: CASSLEILAQYF
CDR3nt: TGTGCCAGCAGCTTAGAAATCTTAGCGCAGTATTTT
abundance: -
j_gene: TRBJ2-3
v_gene: TRBV11-3
d_gene: -
len: 12

CDR3aa: CASSWGTSSGNTIYF
CDR3nt: TGTGCCAGTAGTTGGGGGACAAGCTCTGGAAACACCATATATTTT
abundance: -
j_gene: TRBJ1-3
v_gene: TRBV19
d_gene: -
len: 15

CDR3aa: CASSPLGGHEQYF
CDR3nt: TGTGCCAGCAGTCCCTTAGGGGGCCACGAGCAGTACTTC
abundance: -
j_gene: TRBJ2-7
v_gene: TRBV27
d_gene: TRBD1
len: 13

CDR3aa: CASTSGGAQQETQYF
CDR3nt: TGTGCCAGCACCAGTGGCGGGGCCCAGCAAGAGACCCAGTACTTC
abundance: -
j_gene: TRBJ2-5
v_gene: TRBV9
d_gene: -
len: 15

CDR3aa: CASSQDGEETQYF
CDR3nt: TGTGCCAGTAGCCAAGATGGAGAAGAGACCCAGTACTTC
abundance: -
j_gene: TRBJ2-5
v_gene: TRBV19
d_gene: -
len: 13

CDR3aa: CASSSQDTQYF
CDR3nt: TGTGCCAGCAGCTCCCAGGATACGCAGTATTTT
abundance: -
j_gene: TRBJ2-3
v_gene: TRBV11-1
d_gene: -
len: 11

CDR3aa: CASSETTMDTQYF
CDR3nt: TGTGCCAGCAGCGAGACCACTATGGATACGCAGTATTTT
abundance: -
j_gene: TRBJ2-3
v_gene: TRBV2
d_gene: -
len: 13

CDR3aa: CASNNWADEKLFF
CDR3nt: TGTGCCAGCAATAATTGGGCCGATGAAAAACTGTTTTTT
abundance: -
j_gene: TRBJ1-4
v_gene: TRBV25-1
d_gene: -
len: 13

CDR3aa: CASSLRRSSGFTYNEQFF
CDR3nt: TGCGCCAGCAGCTTGAGGCGGTCTAGCGGGTTTACCTACAATGAGCAGTTCTTC
abundance: -
j_gene: TRBJ2-1
v_gene: TRBV5-1
d_gene: TRBD2
len: 18

CDR3aa: CASSPDRGGYGYTF
CDR3nt: TGTGCCAGCAGCCCGGACAGGGGAGGCTATGGCTACACCTTC
abundance: -
j_gene: TRBJ1-2
v_gene: TRBV5-6
d_gene: TRBD1
len: 14

CDR3aa: CASSFSASGTYNEQFF
CDR3nt: TGCGCCAGCAGCTTTTCTGCTAGCGGGACTTACAATGAGCAGTTCTTC
abundance: few
j_gene: TRBJ2-1
v_gene: TRBV5-1
d_gene: TRBD2
len: 16

CDR3aa: CASSLAPGSNQPQHF
CDR3nt: TGCGCCAGCAGCTTGGCCCCGGGTAGCAATCAGCCCCAGCATTTT
abundance: few
j_gene: TRBJ1-5
v_gene: TRBV5-1
d_gene: -
len: 15

CDR3aa: CASTPTGTNEKLFF
CDR3nt: TGCGCCAGCACCCCGACAGGGACTAATGAAAAACTGTTTTTT
abundance: -
j_gene: TRBJ1-4
v_gene: TRBV5-1
d_gene: TRBD1
len: 14

CDR3aa: CASSGRGSTDTQYF
CDR3nt: TGTGCCAGCTCCGGGCGGGGTAGCACGGATACGCAGTATTTT
abundance: -
j_gene: TRBJ2-3
v_gene: TRBV9
d_gene: -
len: 14

CDR3aa: CASSSVAAGVVIGEQFF
CDR3nt: TGTGCCAGCAGCTCTGTAGCGGCGGGAGTGGTAATCGGTGAGCAGTTCTTC
abundance: -
j_gene: TRBJ2-1
v_gene: TRBV7-2
d_gene: TRBD2
len: 17

CDR3aa: CASSLAEVDRGLPQHF
CDR3nt: TGCGCCAGCAGCTTGGCCGAGGTGGACAGGGGGCTGCCCCAGCATTTT
abundance: -
j_gene: TRBJ1-5
v_gene: TRBV5-1
d_gene: TRBD1
len: 16

CDR3aa: CASSWAILGGDTGELFF
CDR3nt: TGCGCCAGCAGCTGGGCTATCTTGGGGGGAGACACCGGGGAGCTGTTTTTT
abundance: -
j_gene: TRBJ2-2
v_gene: TRBV5-1
d_gene: -
len: 17

CDR3aa: CASTPPGYYGYTF
CDR3nt: TGTGCCAGCACCCCTCCGGGGTATTATGGCTACACCTTC
abundance: -
j_gene: TRBJ1-2
v_gene: TRBV2
d_gene: -
len: 13

CDR3aa: CSVGTGDGYNEQFF
CDR3nt: TGCAGCGTTGGGACAGGGGACGGTTACAATGAGCAGTTCTTC
abundance: -
j_gene: TRBJ2-1
v_gene: TRBV29-1
d_gene: TRBD1
len: 14

CDR3aa: CASRTSDNTGELFF
CDR3nt: TGTGCCAGCAGGACTAGCGATAACACCGGGGAGCTGTTTTTT
abundance: -
j_gene: TRBJ2-2
v_gene: TRBV2
d_gene: TRBD2
len: 14

CDR3aa: CASSLRGNRETQYF
CDR3nt: TGTGCCAGCAGTTTAAGGGGGAATAGGGAGACCCAGTACTTC
abundance: -
j_gene: TRBJ2-5
v_gene: TRBV28
d_gene: -
len: 14

CDR3aa: CAASGVGGGYTF
CDR3nt: TGTGCCGCCTCGGGAGTCGGCGGCGGCTACACCTTC
abundance: -
j_gene: TRBJ1-2
v_gene: TRBV6-5
d_gene: -
len: 12

CDR3aa: CASSLTGEATDTQYF
CDR3nt: TGTGCCAGCAGCCTGACAGGGGAGGCCACAGATACGCAGTATTTT
abundance: few
j_gene: TRBJ2-3
v_gene: TRBV7-9
d_gene: TRBD1
len: 15

CDR3aa: CASSFGWGGNTF
CDR3nt: TGTGCCAGCAGTTTCGGGTGGGGAGGGAACACCTTC
abundance: once
j_gene: TRBJ1-2
v_gene: TRBV28
d_gene: -
len: 12

CDR3aa: CASSVGVGTGELFF
CDR3nt: TGTGCCAGCAGTGTCGGGGTAGGCACCGGGGAGCTGTTTTTT
abundance: few
j_gene: TRBJ2-2
v_gene: TRBV6-1
d_gene: -
len: 14

CDR3aa: CAWRATGGYGYTF
CDR3nt: TGTGCCTGGAGGGCCACAGGGGGCTATGGCTACACCTTC
abundance: few
j_gene: TRBJ1-2
v_gene: TRBV30
d_gene: TRBD1
len: 13

CDR3aa: CASSFGTAGKLFF
CDR3nt: TGTGCCAGCAGCTTCGGGACGGCGGGGAAACTGTTTTTT
abundance: -
j_gene: TRBJ1-4
v_gene: TRBV11-1
d_gene: -
len: 13